The entry below describes one TCR beta chain. It lacks a known antigen. Nothing much larger sits one base from this clone, and base qualities are not available. The data stem from a study of blood T cell repertoires in COVID-19 (dated by TCRdb to the early 2020s). Looking at the study overall: Collaborator samples came from the United States, Italy and Spain and covered acute and convalescent phases of COVID-19. Nearly every sample came with metadata listing a de-identified subject ID, COVID-19 status, age in years and sex. Where HLA class I and class II types were available, the types were taken from metadata supplied by the sample provider, not from assay-based typing. The samples were drawn from two sources: the first 160 participants of the ongoing ImmuneRACE study, and 1,200 or so subjects contributed by 6 global collaborators. A freely available public database, intended as a resource for researchers studying the immune response to SARS-CoV-2, is where the repertoires were released. The material from the prospective study consisted of cDNA or gDNA derived from T cells, B-cell-depleted T cells, or PBMCs. Deeply sampled blood TCRbeta repertoires from subjects exposed to, actively infected with, or recovered from COVID-19 were included in the dataset.

The immunoSEQ Assay, a bias-controlled multiplex PCR, was used to amplify TCRbeta CDR3 regions from genomic DNA. As for how the authors treated the data: The number of nucleated cells in each sample was estimated from the amplification of reference gene primers within the assay. Sequence reads were collapsed and filtered to measure the absolute abundance of every unique TCRbeta CDR3 rearrangement. For each sample, productive Simpson clonality was calculated as the square root of Simpson's diversity index over productive rearrangements. TCRdb obtained this table from immuneACCESS and retained in-frame rearrangements with V and J assigned. These tables miss some clones; where compared with another copy, unresolved V genes account for less than half of the shortfall, and the remainder is unexplained. Clone size and the V and J calls come from that table; the DNA yielded D and trimming. This sample gives 150,000 to 200,000 clones in total; around 85% of them show up just once. About 3% of the sample rests with the top ten.

Here is what the overall study found, with its caveats: Clinical and demographic metadata were provided uncurated, with the amount varying by source and participant.

Looking up the germline V gene yields CDR1 SGDLS and CDR2 YYNGEE. Cut back by 4 bases and 3 bases, the V and J ends lie 10 bases apart. The cysteine opens and the phenylalanine closes a CDR3 of 13 amino acids. The read is trimmed to its CDR3 DNA, 39 bases read in frame from base 1. Whole blood was collected in K2EDTA tubes by collaborating institutions according to the institutions' own protocols. For TCRbeta analysis, collaborators shipped samples in one of three forms: frozen whole blood, isolated PBMCs, or DNA extracted from either of those sample types. The receptor comes from a human donor with acute or convalescent COVID-19. The donor label of this sample is uncertain. Sample: peripheral blood. The sequence is built from TRBV9 and TRBJ1-1, with the D gene too uncertain to name. The sequenced DNA is TGTGCCAGCAGCCCTCAGTTGGACACTGAAGCTTTCTTT. This codes for CASSPQLDTEAFF.